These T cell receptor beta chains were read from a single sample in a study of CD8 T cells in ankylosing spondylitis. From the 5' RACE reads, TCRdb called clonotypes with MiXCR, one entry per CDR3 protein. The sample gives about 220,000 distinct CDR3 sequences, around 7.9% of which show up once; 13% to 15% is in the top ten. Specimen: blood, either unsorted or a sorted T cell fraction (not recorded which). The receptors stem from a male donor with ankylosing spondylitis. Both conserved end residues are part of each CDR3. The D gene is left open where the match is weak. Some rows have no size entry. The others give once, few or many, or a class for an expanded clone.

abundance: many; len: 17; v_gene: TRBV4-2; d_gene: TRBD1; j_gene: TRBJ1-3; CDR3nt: TGTGCCAGCAGCCAACCAATCGGACAGGGGAGTAGAAACACCATATATTTT; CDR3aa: CASSQPIGQGSRNTIYF
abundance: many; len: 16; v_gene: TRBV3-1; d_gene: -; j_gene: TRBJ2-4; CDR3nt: TGTGCCAGCAGCCCAAATCCGGGACTGTCCAAAAACATTCAGTACTTC; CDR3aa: CASSPNPGLSKNIQYF
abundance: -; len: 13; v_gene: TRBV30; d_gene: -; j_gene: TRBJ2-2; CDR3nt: TGTGCCTCTGTTTTAAGGGGTGGCGGGGAGCTGTTTTTT; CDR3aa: CASVLRGGGELFF
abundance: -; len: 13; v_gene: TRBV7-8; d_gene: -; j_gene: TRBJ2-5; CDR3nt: TGTGCCAGCAGCTTATTCCCCCCGGAGACCCAGTACTTC; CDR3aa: CASSLFPPETQYF
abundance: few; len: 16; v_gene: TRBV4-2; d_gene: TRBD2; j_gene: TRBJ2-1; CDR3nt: TGTGCCAGCAGCCAGGGGACTAGCGGGGGGGCGGGTGAGCAGTTCTTC; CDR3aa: CASSQGTSGGAGEQFF
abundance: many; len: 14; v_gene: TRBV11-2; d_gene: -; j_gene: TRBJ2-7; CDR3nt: TGTGCCAGCAGCTTATGGATGAGCTCCTACGAGCAGTACTTC; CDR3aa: CASSLWMSSYEQYF
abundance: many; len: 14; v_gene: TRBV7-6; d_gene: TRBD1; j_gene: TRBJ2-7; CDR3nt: TGTGCCAGCAGCCCTCGACAGGGGGGCTACGAGCAGTACTTC; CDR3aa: CASSPRQGGYEQYF
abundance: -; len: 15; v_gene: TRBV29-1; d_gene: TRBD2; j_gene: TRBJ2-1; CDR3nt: TGCAGCGTTGAAGAAGGGACTAGCGGGAGGGGTGAGCAGTTCTTC; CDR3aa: CSVEEGTSGRGEQFF
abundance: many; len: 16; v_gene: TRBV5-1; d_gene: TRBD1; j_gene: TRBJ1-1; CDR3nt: TGCGCCAGCAGCTTGCCCGCGAGGACAGGAAACACTGAAGCTTTCTTT; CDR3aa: CASSLPARTGNTEAFF
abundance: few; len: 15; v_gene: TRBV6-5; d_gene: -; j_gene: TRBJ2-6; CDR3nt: TGTGCCAGCAGTTACGACGGGTCTGGGGCCAACGTCCTGACTTTC; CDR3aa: CASSYDGSGANVLTF
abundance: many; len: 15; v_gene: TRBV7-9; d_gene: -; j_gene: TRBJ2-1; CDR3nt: TGTGCCAGCAGCTCCAGCGGGCAAGCATACAATGAGCAGTTCTTC; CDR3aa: CASSSSGQAYNEQFF
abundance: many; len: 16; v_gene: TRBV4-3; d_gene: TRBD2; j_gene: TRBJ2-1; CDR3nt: TGCGCCAGCAGCCAAGATACTAGCGGGAACTACAATGAGCAGTTCTTC; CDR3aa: CASSQDTSGNYNEQFF
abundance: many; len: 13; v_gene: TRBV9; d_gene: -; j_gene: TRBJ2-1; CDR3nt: TGTGCCAGCAGGCCCTTAGTAGTCGGTGAGCAGTTCTTC; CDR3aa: CASRPLVVGEQFF
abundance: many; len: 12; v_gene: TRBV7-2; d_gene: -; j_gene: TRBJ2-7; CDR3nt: TGTGCCAGCAGCCCTGACAGTAGGGAGCAGTACTTC; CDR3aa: CASSPDSREQYF
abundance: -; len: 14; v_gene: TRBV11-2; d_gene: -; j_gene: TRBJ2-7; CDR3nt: TGTGCCAGCAGCTTAGAGAACGGGTTATACGAGCAGTACTTC; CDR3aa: CASSLENGLYEQYF
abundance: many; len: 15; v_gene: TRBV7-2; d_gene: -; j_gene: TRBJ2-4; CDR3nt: TGTGCCAGCAGCCCATTCACAGGGGGGGCCGGCATTCAGTACTTC; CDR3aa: CASSPFTGGAGIQYF
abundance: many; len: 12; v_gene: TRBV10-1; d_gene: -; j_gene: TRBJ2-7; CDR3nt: TGCGCCAGCAGTGAGTCGAGGGGCGAGCAGTACTTC; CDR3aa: CASSESRGEQYF